This TCR beta chain was obtained from a study of blood T cells in healthy people across ages. Study-wide results and limits: Strong correlation linked observed beta diversity and percent naive T cells. Any conclusive comparison of naive versus antigen-experienced cells was prevented by using unsorted PBMCs.

A word on this clonotype: Antigen: not known.

Extraction yielded at least 5 micrograms of total RNA per sample. Then a second PCR, running roughly 7 to 11 cycles, was carried out with a sample-barcoded 5' primer and a J-beta primer mix. TCRdb passed the 5' RACE reads through MiXCR, listing each CDR3 protein once. Among about 720,000 distinct CDR3 sequences, roughly 25% were seen once, and the ten largest hold under 4.5%. This CDR3 is built from 17 residues. The germline V gene has CDR1 SGHRS and CDR2 YFSETQ. Trimming removed 0 bases at V and 3 bases at J, with 17 bases between. This same sample was also part of a study on T cells of mothers and their children. That publication notes: With unrelated pairs as the comparison, related mother-child pairs had a slightly higher overlap that was not significant.

The sequence came from a boy aged 10-17 years in good health. This sequence joins TRBV5-1 and TRBJ2-3, with D possibly TRBD1 on 5 matching bases. The sample consisted of blood. CDR3 in DNA: TGCGCCAGCAGCTTGGCTGAATCCAGAAGGGGAACAGATACGCAGTATTTT. Encoded protein: CASSLAESRRGTDTQYF.